Listed here are 25 T cell receptor beta chains from one sample, sequenced in a study of CD8 T cells in Susac syndrome. RNA amounts of 0.5 to 1 ug underwent reverse transcription with random hexamers. TCRdb reanalysed the immunoSEQ multiplex PCR reads using MiXCR and keeps one entry per CDR3 protein. The sample shows some 120,000 distinct CDR3 sequences, around 94% of them seen only once. Sequencing input: CD8+ T cells from PBMCs. These receptors all come from a human donor with Susac syndrome.

The chain uses TRBV9 and TRBJ2-5, with D perhaps TRBD1 (6 bases). Per the germline V gene, CDR1 is SGDLS and CDR2 is YYNGEE. Trimming removed 4 bases at V and 0 bases at J, with 10 bases between. The CDR3 covers 14 residues. Written as DNA, the CDR3 is TGTGCCAGCAGCAGCCGGACAGACCAAGAGACCCAGTACTTC. Residues: CASSSRTDQETQYF.

The sample holds a few counts of this clonotype. The chain is built from TRBV6-4 and TRBJ2-5; D could derive from TRBD1 or TRBD2 (5 bases each). The CDR3 contains 14 residues. Trimming stripped 6 bases from V and 4 bases from J, with 15 bases between. Germline CDR1 and CDR2: MRHNA and SNTAGT. Written as DNA, the CDR3 is TGTGCCAGCAGCCCGGGGCCTGAAGGAGAGACCCAGTACTTC. It translates to CASSPGPEGETQYF.

The chain employs TRBV14 and TRBJ2-7; 9 bases fit TRBD1. Germline V lookup: CDR1 SGHDN, CDR2 FVKESK. The length of the CDR3 is 13 residues. J gave up 4 bases and V 5 bases, and 3 bases lay outside the gene matches. This CDR3 is CASSGTGRYEQYF. The CDR3 DNA reads as TGTGCCAGCAGCGGGACAGGGCGGTACGAGCAGTACTTC.

The CDR3 nucleotides read TGCGCCAGCAGCCAAGCCCAAGCGGGTGCTTACACAGATACGCAGTATTTT. Its translation: CASSQAQAGAYTDTQYF. The chain links TRBV4-3 to TRBJ2-3; D perhaps matches TRBD2 (6 bases). V gave up 1 base and J gave up 2 bases, with 16 bases separating them. Per germline, CDR1 LGHNA and CDR2 YSLEER. This CDR3 has 17 residues.

The chain carries TRBV12-3 or TRBV12-4 and TRBJ2-7; 10 nucleotides align to TRBD1. This CDR3 is 13 amino acids long. Trimming took 6 bases from V and 1 from J; bases not matched to a gene: 0. Written as DNA, the CDR3 is TGTGCCAGCAGGGACAGGGGGTCCTACGAGCAGTACTTC. Encoded protein: CASRDRGSYEQYF.

The chain links TRBV13 to TRBJ2-3; D is possibly TRBD2 (7 bases). The CDR3 covers 14 residues. CDR1 is PRHDT, CDR2 FYEKMQ, per germline (reference sequence). Trimming removed 6 bases at V and 4 bases at J, with 14 bases between. The CDR3 coding sequence is TGTGCCAGCAGAATCCGCGGGGGCGCAGATACGCAGTATTTT. Residues: CASRIRGGADTQYF. Complete variable domain (other parts from reference TRBV13 and TRBJ2-3): AAGVIQSPRHLIKEKRETATLKCYPIPRHDTVYWYQQGPGQDPQFLISFYEKMQSDKGSIPDRFSAQQFSDYHSELNMSSLELGDSALYFCASRIRGGADTQYFGPGTRLTVL.

The rearrangement joins TRBV19 to TRBJ2-1; 7 bases are a match to TRBD2. This CDR3 comprises 14 residues. V lost 8 bases, J lost 8 bases, and 12 bases stayed unmatched. Germline-derived CDR1 and CDR2 are LNHDA and SQIVND (reference sequence). CDR3 residues: CASGRDLRSDEQFF. Written as DNA, the CDR3 is TGTGCCAGTGGGAGGGACCTTAGATCGGATGAGCAGTTCTTC.

The V and J genes are TRBV7-8 and TRBJ1-1; tentatively, D is TRBD1 (5 bases). V was clipped by 6 bases and J by 4 bases, with 21 bases between them. The CDR3 contains 16 residues. Per the germline V gene, CDR1 is SGHVS and CDR2 is FQNEAQ. The CDR3 region is CASRGRRDPEGTEAFF. The CDR3, as DNA: TGTGCCAGCAGGGGCAGGAGGGACCCCGAAGGCACTGAAGCTTTCTTT. The variable domain in full, with the rest retrieved from reference TRBV7-8 and TRBJ1-1, is GAGVSQSPRYKVAKRGQDVALRCDPISGHVSLFWYQQALGQGPEFLTYFQNEAQLDKSGLPSDRFFAERPEGSVSTLKIQRTQQEDSAVYLCASRGRRDPEGTEAFFGQGTRLTVV.

The chain recombines TRBV30 with TRBJ1-6; 8 bases align to TRBD1. V lost 1 base and J lost 9; bases outside the gene matches: 8. This CDR3 has 15 residues. Germline lookup yields CDR1 GTSNPN and CDR2 SVGIG (reference sequence). The CDR3 DNA reads as TGTGCCTGGAGTGACGGACAGGGTTTAGGTTCACCCCTCCACTTT. Translating it yields CAWSDGQGLGSPLHF.

The J gene is TRBJ1-2, the V gene TRBV3-1, with D tentatively TRBD1 (6 bases). Germline values: CDR1 LGHDT, CDR2 YNNKEL (reference sequence). CDR3 length: 15 amino acids. The V gene lost 4 bases and the J gene lost 4 bases, with 16 bases spanning the gap. The CDR3 nucleotides are TGTGCCAGCAGCCTCGGGCCCAGGGGAGGCTATGGCTACACCTTC. Protein product: CASSLGPRGGYGYTF.

The chain uses TRBV5-6 and TRBJ1-2, with D possibly TRBD1 on 5 matching bases. Trimming took off 4 bases at V and 2 bases at J, with 15 bases between the two ends. The germline V gene encodes CDR1 SGHDT and CDR2 YYEEEE. The CDR3 is 15 residues long. DNA of the CDR3: TGTGCCAGCAGCGGGGGGTCGGCGTTAAACTATGGCTACACCTTC. Residues: CASSGGSALNYGYTF.

The J gene is TRBJ2-1, the V gene TRBV15, with 7 bases lining up with TRBD2. CDR3 size: 18 residues. The junction had 16 bases not matched to a gene; V was cut back by 4 bases and J by 4 bases. The germline gives CDR1 LNHNV, CDR2 YYDKDF (reference sequence). CDR3 nucleotide sequence: TGTGCCACCAGCAATGTTTTTCGGCAAGCGGGGCAGTACAATGAGCAGTTCTTC. Residues: CATSNVFRQAGQYNEQFF. The full variable domain, in which reference TRBV15 and TRBJ2-1 provide the parts outside the CDR3, is DAMVIQNPRYQVTQFGKPVTLSCSQTLNHNVMYWYQQKSSQAPKLLFHYYDKDFNNEADTPDNFQSRRPNTSFCFLDIRSPGLGDTAMYLCATSNVFRQAGQYNEQFFGPGTRLTVL.

This clonotype was seen once. The chain links TRBV29-1 to TRBJ2-3; the D gene is possibly TRBD1 (5 bases). There are 13 residues in the CDR3. Germline assignment: CDR1 SQVTM and CDR2 ANQGSEA. CDR3 loop: CNQTVYSTDTQYF. The CDR3 DNA follows: TGCAACCAGACAGTCTACAGCACAGATACGCAGTATTTT.

The chain has TRBV11-2 and TRBJ1-6; D call uncertain. The CDR3 consists of 15 residues. Germline assignment: CDR1 SGHAT and CDR2 FQNNGV. V dropped 1 base and J dropped 6 bases, with 10 bases sitting between them. The DNA of the CDR3 is TGTGCCAGCAGCTTAGGAGGTTTGGGTAATTCACCCCTCCACTTT. Translation gives CASSLGGLGNSPLHF.

The chain combines TRBV5-1 with TRBJ1-1, with 9 bases aligning to TRBD1. The V and J ends lost 4 bases and 6 bases, in that order; junction bases with no gene match: 4. CDR3 size: 13 residues. The V gene's germline CDR1 is SGHRS and CDR2 YFSETQ. CDR3 loop: CASSPTGGPEAFF. In DNA, the CDR3 is TGCGCCAGCAGCCCGACAGGGGGGCCTGAAGCTTTCTTT.

This chain uses TRBV7-9 with TRBJ2-5, with 8 positions matching TRBD1. Trimming took 2 bases from V and 5 from J; bases not matched to a gene: 7. The CDR3 has 15 amino acids. Germline V lookup: CDR1 SEHNR, CDR2 FQNEAQ (reference sequence). CDR3: CASSLRTGRTETQYF. DNA of the CDR3: TGTGCCAGCAGCTTACGGACAGGGCGGACGGAGACCCAGTACTTC.

The sample holds a few counts of this clonotype. This chain links TRBV11-2 with TRBJ2-5; no clear D. Trimming cost V 0 bases and J 5 bases, with 10 bases left between them. In germline, CDR1 is SGHAT, CDR2 FQNNGV. The CDR3 consists of 14 residues. The chain's CDR3 is CASSLDPSPETQYF. CDR3 coding DNA: TGTGCCAGCAGCTTAGACCCGTCCCCCGAGACCCAGTACTTC.

The chain combines TRBV6-2 or TRBV6-3 with TRBJ1-3; perhaps TRBD1 as D (5 bases). This CDR3 is built from 16 residues. Germline V lookup: CDR1 MNHEY, CDR2 SVGEGT. The V and J ends lost 2 bases and 0 bases respectively, with 11 bases between them. For the CDR3, the DNA is TGTGCCAGCAGTTACGACAGCGATAACTCTGGAAACACCATATATTTT. Amino acids: CASSYDSDNSGNTIYF.

The J gene is TRBJ2-5, the V gene TRBV9; 7 bases map to TRBD1. Germline V CDR1 and CDR2: SGDLS, YYNGEE. CDR3 length equals 14 residues. The junction had 7 bases not matched to a gene; V was cut back by 4 bases and J by 4 bases. The CDR3 is CASSSRSGGETQYF. The CDR3 DNA sequence: TGTGCCAGCAGCTCCCGGTCAGGGGGAGAGACCCAGTACTTC. The full variable domain, its missing parts supplied by reference TRBV9 and TRBJ2-5, is DSGVTQTPKHLITATGQRVTLRCSPRSGDLSVYWYQQSLDQGLQFLIQYYNGEERAKGNILERFSAQQFPDLHSELNLSSLELGDSALYFCASSSRSGGETQYFGPGTRLLVL.

The chain links TRBV20-1 to TRBJ2-4, with D possibly called TRBD1 or TRBD2 (5 bases each). V was clipped by 1 base and J by 1 base, with 17 bases between them. Germline values: CDR1 DFQATT, CDR2 SNEGSKA (reference sequence). The CDR3 spans 17 residues. The CDR3 protein is CSARAPNSGLAKNIQYF. DNA of the CDR3: TGCAGTGCTAGAGCGCCAAACTCGGGGCTGGCCAAAAACATTCAGTACTTC.

J is TRBJ2-7 and V is TRBV18, with D unclear. This CDR3 is 15 amino acids long. Germline V lookup: CDR1 KGHSH, CDR2 LQKENI. Trimming stripped 4 bases from V and 2 bases from J, with 15 bases between. CDR3 protein: CASSLPTAEPYEQYF. CDR3 coding DNA: TGTGCCAGCTCACTGCCCACTGCGGAACCCTACGAGCAGTACTTC.

The J gene is TRBJ2-5, the V gene TRBV28; 7 nucleotides agree with TRBD1. The CDR3 length is 14 residues. V gave up 5 bases and J gave up 4 bases; unmatched junction bases: 7. Germline-derived CDR1 and CDR2 are MDHEN and SYDVKM. CDR3 sequence reads: CASSETGDGETQYF. The CDR3 DNA reads TGTGCCAGCAGTGAAACAGGGGATGGAGAGACCCAGTACTTC.

The rearrangement uses TRBV19 and TRBJ2-3, with 10 bases that match TRBD2. In germline, CDR1 is LNHDA, CDR2 SQIVND (reference sequence). The CDR3 contains 15 residues. Trimming at V came to 7 bases and at J to 1 base, leaving 5 bases not matched to a gene. The CDR3 reads CASTAGTSGTDTQYF. As DNA, the CDR3 is TGTGCCAGTACCGCCGGGACTAGCGGCACAGATACGCAGTATTTT.

This chain uses TRBV19 with TRBJ1-5, with 7 nucleotides matching TRBD1. CDR1 and CDR2 from the germline V gene are LNHDA and SQIVND (reference sequence). The CDR3 runs 15 residues. V trimming: 5 bases; J trimming: 0 bases; junction bases outside the gene matches: 4. The CDR3 DNA reads as TGTGCCAGTAGTCAGGGACAGCATAGCAATCAGCCCCAGCATTTT. As protein: CASSQGQHSNQPQHF.

V gene TRBV30 combines with J gene TRBJ1-1, with D tentatively TRBD1 (6 bases). Trimming shortened V by 2 bases and J by 6 bases, and 7 bases separated the two germline ends. The length of the CDR3 is 11 residues. Per the germline V gene, CDR1 is GTSNPN and CDR2 is SVGIG (reference sequence). CDR3 sequence reads: CAWSKGAEAFF. The DNA of the CDR3 is TGTGCCTGGAGTAAGGGGGCTGAAGCTTTCTTT.